The rows below give T cell receptor beta chains drawn from one sample of a study of Ad26.COV2.S vaccination and SARS-CoV-2 variants. Assay used: immunoSEQ multiplex PCR; TCRdb lists only in-frame clones, some missing. The sample includes approximately 480,000 clones, around nine tenths of them seen just once. The material was peripheral blood, obtained in a trial of Ad26.COV2.S vaccine versus placebo. These receptors all stem from a person aged 18 to 65 who received the Ad26.COV2.S COVID-19 vaccine or a placebo. CDR3s leave out the opening cysteine and the closing phenylalanine or tryptophan.

V gene: TRBV7-9; J gene: TRBJ1-1; CDR3 protein: ASSPPRDVTEAF
V gene: TRBV15; J gene: TRBJ1-2; CDR3 protein: ATSRGQGPYGYT
V gene: TRBV12-3/TRBV12-4; J gene: TRBJ1-1; CDR3 protein: ASLQTGTEAF
V gene: TRBV9; J gene: TRBJ2-2; CDR3 protein: ASSVELAGELF
V gene: TRBV15; J gene: TRBJ2-5; CDR3 protein: ATSEQGLETQY
V gene: TRBV4-2; J gene: TRBJ1-5; CDR3 protein: ASSQYRGGQPQH
V gene: TRBV19; J gene: TRBJ1-1; CDR3 protein: ASSRPGPRNTEAF
V gene: TRBV29-1; J gene: TRBJ2-5; CDR3 protein: SVGTRLQGGQY
V gene: TRBV24-1; J gene: TRBJ2-3; CDR3 protein: ATSKTGNTDTQY
V gene: TRBV10-3; J gene: TRBJ2-3; CDR3 protein: AITGTEGDTQY
V gene: TRBV9; J gene: TRBJ1-2; CDR3 protein: ASSPDRGRLYGYT
V gene: TRBV11-2; J gene: TRBJ1-1; CDR3 protein: ASSHSISQAF